The rows below give T cell receptor beta chains drawn from one sample of a study of T cell responses to AZD1222 COVID-19 vaccine. TCRdb's copy holds only in-frame clones and misses some; the assay was immunoSEQ multiplex PCR. The table has some 190,000 clones, about 90% seen once. The sample consisted of peripheral blood, taken 28 days after the second AZD1222 dose. The receptors stem from an adult who received the AZD1222 COVID-19 vaccine. Both conserved end residues are part of each CDR3. A D gene is named only where the DNA matches it firmly. Clone sizes are given selectively: once, few, many, or a class where the clone is expanded.

j_gene | abundance | d_gene | v_gene | CDR3aa | CDR3nt
TRBJ2-3 | . | TRBD1 | TRBV18 | CASSLQGGSDTQYF | TGTGCCAGCTCATTACAGGGGGGCTCAGATACGCAGTATTTT
TRBJ2-5 | . | . | TRBV29-1 | CSVELNANAGTQYF | TGCAGCGTTGAACTTAACGCAAACGCAGGGACCCAGTACTTC
TRBJ1-3 | . | . | TRBV7-2 | CASSPWGSGNTIYF | TGTGCCAGCAGCCCGTGGGGCTCTGGAAACACCATATATTTT
TRBJ2-1 | . | TRBD2 | TRBV3-1/TRBV3-2 | CASSQRQFRTSGNNEQFF | TGTGCCAGCAGCCAAAGACAGTTCCGGACTAGCGGAAACAATGAGCAGTTCTTC
TRBJ2-2 | . | TRBD1 | TRBV3-1/TRBV3-2 | CASSLRTGMAGELFF | TGTGCCAGCAGCCTCAGGACAGGGATGGCCGGGGAGCTGTTTTTT
TRBJ2-3 | . | TRBD2 | TRBV7-8 | CASSARLAGADTQYF | TGTGCCAGCAGCGCGCGACTAGCGGGGGCAGATACGCAGTATTTT
TRBJ2-7 | . | . | TRBV7-2 | CASSLAKGLVYEQYF | TGTGCCAGCAGCTTAGCTAAGGGTTTGGTCTACGAGCAGTACTTC
TRBJ1-2 | . | TRBD1 | TRBV18 | CASSPGTDANYGYTF | TGTGCCAGCTCACCCGGGACAGATGCTAACTATGGCTACACCTTC
TRBJ1-1 | . | . | TRBV5-1 | CASSPSDVHTEAFF | TGCGCCAGCAGCCCCTCTGATGTTCACACTGAAGCTTTCTTT
TRBJ2-1 | . | TRBD2 | TRBV10-1 | CASSEEVCGGARNEQFF | TGCGCCAGCAGTGAGGAGGTGTGCGGGGGGGCACGAAATGAGCAGTTCTTC
TRBJ1-3 | few | . | TRBV5-4 | CASSLDRVGGNTIYF | TGTGCCAGCAGCTTGGACAGGGTTGGTGGAAACACCATATATTTT
TRBJ2-1 | . | TRBD2 | TRBV2 | CASSLRLAGELTTNEQFF | TGTGCCAGCAGTCTTAGACTAGCGGGAGAGCTCACAACGAATGAGCAGTTCTTC
TRBJ2-2 | . | . | TRBV6-1 | CASSEGRQGEVTGELFF | TGTGCCAGCAGTGAAGGCCGGCAGGGTGAGGTTACCGGGGAGCTGTTTTTT
TRBJ1-4 | . | TRBD1 | TRBV5-1 | CASSFPGQGFF | TGCGCCAGCAGCTTCCCGGGACAGGGCTTTTTT
TRBJ2-2 | . | . | TRBV6-5 | CASAVFGNTGELFF | TGTGCCAGTGCGGTTTTCGGGAACACCGGGGAGCTGTTTTTT
TRBJ2-2 | . | TRBD2 | TRBV3-1/TRBV3-2 | CASSQPHRLAGGPEHRGAVF | TGTGCCAGCAGCCAACCCCATAGGCTAGCGGGAGGGCCCGAACACCGGGGAGCTGTTTTT
TRBJ1-1 | few | . | TRBV2 | CASSEAGEAFF | TGTGCCAGCAGTGAGGCAGGTGAAGCTTTCTTT
TRBJ2-7 | . | TRBD2 | TRBV11-2 | CASSVSGREYEQYF | TGTGCCAGCAGCGTTAGCGGGAGGGAATACGAGCAGTACTTC
TRBJ2-5 | . | . | TRBV6-6 | CASSYSAETQYF | TGTGCCAGCAGTTATTCTGCGGAGACCCAGTACTTC
TRBJ2-7 | . | . | TRBV6-5 | CASSSPLSDEQYF | TGTGCCAGCAGCTCCCCATTGAGCGACGAGCAGTACTTC
TRBJ1-6 | . | . | TRBV5-4 | CASSLESLSRGRSYNSPLHF | TGTGCCAGCAGCCTGGAAAGCCTAAGCAGGGGCAGGTCCTATAATTCACCCCTCCACTTT
TRBJ2-1 | . | . | TRBV24-1 | CATSDGRSSYNEQFF | TGTGCCACCAGTGATGGGCGGAGCTCCTACAATGAGCAGTTCTTC
TRBJ2-7 | . | . | TRBV27 | CASSSGTVTYEQYF | TGTGCCAGCAGTTCCGGGACTGTGACCTACGAGCAGTACTTC
TRBJ2-3 | . | TRBD2 | TRBV14 | CASSPFGLAQSTDTQYF | TGTGCCAGCAGCCCCTTCGGACTAGCGCAGAGCACAGATACGCAGTATTTT
TRBJ2-1 | . | TRBD1 | TRBV7-3 | CASSPLAGGAWDNEQFF | TGTGCCAGCAGCCCCCTGGCAGGGGGCGCCTGGGACAATGAGCAGTTCTTC
TRBJ2-5 | . | TRBD2 | TRBV29-1 | CSVGDFASGSQETQYF | TGCAGCGTTGGAGACTTCGCTAGCGGGAGCCAGGAGACCCAGTACTTC
TRBJ2-7 | . | . | TRBV9 | CASSVAQGWDEQYF | TGTGCCAGCAGCGTAGCACAGGGTTGGGACGAGCAGTACTTC
TRBJ2-6 | . | . | TRBV6-2/TRBV6-3 | CASSFGFRPTSGANVLTF | TGTGCCAGCAGTTTTGGGTTTCGCCCGACCTCTGGGGCCAACGTCCTGACTTTC
TRBJ1-1 | . | . | TRBV2 | CASRGGTEAFF | TGTGCCAGCAGGGGTGGCACTGAAGCTTTCTTT
TRBJ2-7 | . | . | TRBV28 | CASSVIAGRGPRGEQYF | TGTGCCAGCAGTGTTATAGCCGGTCGGGGTCCGAGGGGCGAGCAGTACTTC
TRBJ2-1 | once | TRBD2 | TRBV10-3 | CAISAGLGDYNEQFF | TGTGCCATCAGTGCGGGACTAGGGGACTACAATGAGCAGTTCTTC
TRBJ2-3 | . | TRBD2 | TRBV7-2 | CASSLVSLAGDSDTQYF | TGTGCCAGCAGCTTAGTGTCGCTAGCGGGAGACTCAGATACGCAGTATTTT
TRBJ2-3 | . | TRBD2 | TRBV30 | CAWSRGTSGSAERDTQYF | TGTGCCTGGAGCCGCGGGACTAGCGGGAGCGCGGAAAGGGATACGCAGTATTTT
TRBJ1-2 | . | . | TRBV5-1 | CASSLTASYGYTF | TGCGCCAGCAGCTTAACAGCTTCCTATGGCTACACCTTC
TRBJ2-2 | . | . | TRBV3-1/TRBV3-2 | CASSQANFAGELFF | TGTGCCAGCAGCCAAGCCAATTTCGCCGGGGAGCTGTTTTTT
TRBJ2-2 | . | TRBD1 | TRBV6-2/TRBV6-3 | CASSGKGQANTGELFF | TGTGCCAGCAGTGGTAAGGGACAGGCGAACACCGGGGAGCTGTTTTTT
TRBJ2-2 | . | . | TRBV12-2 | CASRLINHRTGGKNTGELFF | TGTGCAAGTCGCTTAATCAACCACCGGACAGGGGGCAAGAACACCGGGGAGCTGTTTTTT
TRBJ2-3 | . | TRBD2 | TRBV24-1 | CATSDFRAGEVDTQYF | TGTGCCACCAGTGATTTTAGGGCGGGAGAGGTAGATACGCAGTATTTT